This is a list of T cell receptor beta chains from one sample in a study of T cell repertoires in cytomegalovirus infection. A single record per CDR3 protein comes from TCRdb applying MiXCR to the reads. This table has around 280,000 distinct CDR3 sequences, approximately 10% appearing once. Material: PBMCs. These receptors came from a human donor in good health (CMV status not recorded). Some clones in this sample may be carry-over from other donors' samples. CDR3s include the opening cysteine and the closing phenylalanine or tryptophan.

j_gene | v_gene | CDR3aa
TRBJ1-1 | TRBV7-9 | CASSFPGWGGVHSEAFF
TRBJ1-2 | TRBV5-1 | CASSLDRAGGYTF
TRBJ1-1 | TRBV12-3/TRBV12-4 | CASSLAAGDTEAFF
TRBJ1-2 | TRBV2 | CASSAQQGIYGYTF
TRBJ2-1 | TRBV7-2 | CASSPQSRSYEQFF
TRBJ1-1 | TRBV7-9 | CASSPVQGRGAFF
TRBJ2-2 | TRBV3-1 | CASSQGVGPNTGELFF
TRBJ1-2 | TRBV20-1 | CSARQAYGYTF
TRBJ2-7 | TRBV19 | CASTEGGPSYEQYF
TRBJ1-5 | TRBV20-1 | CSAYGQADQPQHF
TRBJ2-5 | TRBV3-1 | CASSPTNIQETQYF
TRBJ2-7 | TRBV15 | CATSTHPGTYEQYF
TRBJ2-5 | TRBV3-1 | CASSQETAPETQYF
TRBJ1-1 | TRBV20-1 | CSAPVKNGLEAFF
TRBJ1-2 | TRBV7-9 | CASSPRTGGLLNGYTF
TRBJ2-1 | TRBV7-9 | CASSSRRQSYNEQFF
TRBJ1-5 | TRBV29-1 | CSVGQGTSNQPQHF
TRBJ1-1 | TRBV9 | CASSTGPLGTEAFF
TRBJ1-1 | TRBV7-9 | CASEGNTEAFF
TRBJ1-1 | TRBV12-5 | CASGLAGGGTEAFF
TRBJ2-3 | TRBV14 | CASSQHRWETGPTDTQYF
TRBJ1-5 | TRBV7-2 | CASSSLFNQPQHF
TRBJ1-1 | TRBV19 | CASSPPYRTGGSEAFF
TRBJ2-5 | TRBV7-6 | CASSPQRGRETQYF
TRBJ1-3 | TRBV7-9 | CASSFRQSSGNTIYF
TRBJ1-2 | TRBV7-9 | CASSSQQGDTGGYTF
TRBJ2-6 | TRBV7-3 | CASSSFPSGANVLTF
TRBJ1-5 | TRBV20-1 | CSALVPPGQGAGRNQPQHF
TRBJ1-5 | TRBV28 | CASSPPGGSQPQHF
TRBJ2-3 | TRBV28 | CASSDSRTDTQYF
TRBJ2-1 | TRBV7-2 | CASSFYRVPGNEQFF
TRBJ1-5 | TRBV27 | CASSTYSTGSSNQPQHF
TRBJ1-1 | TRBV20-1 | CSALGQANTEAFF
TRBJ1-5 | TRBV7-8 | CASSLRDGPQHF
TRBJ1-2 | TRBV12-3/TRBV12-4 | CASSSNREGGYTF
TRBJ1-2 | TRBV7-2 | CASSYTLLAWDGYTF
TRBJ2-3 | TRBV28 | CASSLTPAGGWTDTQYF
TRBJ1-6 | TRBV2 | CASKSSERIVNSPLHF
TRBJ1-2 | TRBV6-1 | CASNPTGFNYGYTF
TRBJ2-1 | TRBV4-3 | CASSQDRWGARNEQFF
TRBJ2-1 | TRBV6-5 | CASSYSRGGVYEQFF
TRBJ2-1 | TRBV20-1 | CSARDEGGVYNEQFF
TRBJ2-1 | TRBV18 | CASSPPSTGPADEQFF
TRBJ1-5 | TRBV18 | CASSPARDQPQHF
TRBJ2-7 | TRBV13 | CASSTPTLREQYF
TRBJ1-3 | TRBV7-8 | CASNGGGNTIYF
TRBJ2-7 | TRBV5-6 | CASSYKGAEQYF
TRBJ2-4 | TRBV19 | CASSIEPRSQYF
TRBJ1-2 | TRBV7-8 | CASSLVGEAANYGYTF
TRBJ1-6 | TRBV20-1 | CSARDRTRQVNSPLHF
TRBJ1-5 | TRBV20-1 | CSAEHKANQPQHF
TRBJ1-1 | TRBV29-1 | CSVGPRGVETEAFF
TRBJ1-5 | TRBV7-2 | CASSQDRGRGPQHF
TRBJ1-1 | TRBV10-2 | CASSYRATEAFF
TRBJ2-7 | TRBV20-1 | CSAPLRGRRSYEQYF
TRBJ1-1 | TRBV6-6 | CASRGGARDGTEAFF
TRBJ2-1 | TRBV29-1 | CSVGQGLVEGEQFF
TRBJ1-1 | TRBV20-1 | CSAPGTGGNAFF